The 25 T cell receptor beta chains reported below all come from one sample, sequenced in a study of T cell changes during pregnancy in multiple sclerosis. Profiled with immunoSEQ multiplex PCR; TCRdb holds only in-frame clones, not every one. Among 70,000 or so clones listed, 85% to 95% were seen once. The starting material was peripheral blood, obtained in the third trimester of pregnancy. The receptors were gathered from a female donor in good health, enrolled as a control in a pregnancy study.

The gene calls are TRBV5-4 and TRBJ1-1, with D perhaps TRBD1 (6 bases). This CDR3 is 14 amino acids long. Per the germline V gene, CDR1 is SGHNT and CDR2 is YYREEE (reference sequence). V was shortened by 0 bases and J by 5 bases, with 11 bases between the two germline ends. CDR3 region: CASSLGQVGTEAFF. CDR3 nucleotide sequence: TGTGCCAGCAGCTTGGGACAGGTCGGGACTGAAGCTTTCTTT.

The gene calls are TRBV7-2 and TRBJ1-1; 7 nucleotides line up with TRBD1. The CDR3 is 14 amino acids. Germline V gene lookup returns CDR1 SGHTA and CDR2 FQGNSA. Trimming at V came to 3 bases and at J to 8 bases, leaving 9 bases not matched to a gene. The CDR3 coding sequence is TGTGCCAGCAGCTTGACGACAGGGCGACAGGAAGCTTTCTTT. Translation: CASSLTTGRQEAFF.

This clone was seen just once. The chain's CDR3 is CASSYDRNYEQYF. CDR3 DNA sequence: TGTGCCAGCAGTTACGACAGAAACTACGAGCAGTACTTC. V and J are TRBV6-5 and TRBJ2-7; D possibly corresponds to TRBD1 (5 bases). V lost 2 bases to trimming and J lost 3 bases, with 8 bases between them. This CDR3 has 13 amino acids. Germline lookup yields CDR1 MNHEY and CDR2 SVGAGI.

The rearrangement joins TRBV20-1 to TRBJ1-4, with 9 bases lining up with TRBD1. Germline V gene lookup returns CDR1 DFQATT and CDR2 SNEGSKA (reference sequence). The CDR3 loop spans 11 amino acids. V trimming: 3 bases; J trimming: 13 bases; junction bases outside the gene matches: 3. The CDR3 DNA sequence: TGCAGTGCTAGGGACAGGGGAGTACTGTTTTTT. This gives the protein CSARDRGVLFF.

The J gene is TRBJ2-3, the V gene TRBV2; 8 positions match TRBD1. CDR1 is SNHLY, CDR2 FYNNEI, per germline. The CDR3 length is 16 residues. The J segment lost 1 base and the V segment lost 5 bases, leaving 8 bases of the junction unmatched. Written as DNA, the CDR3 is TGTGCCAGCAGTCTTGGACAGGGTTCTCGCACAGATACGCAGTATTTT. Translated: CASSLGQGSRTDTQYF.

The genes are TRBV11-2 and TRBJ2-1; 11 bases line up with TRBD2. In germline, CDR1 is SGHAT, CDR2 FQNNGV. After removal of 5 bases from V and 7 bases from J, the junction contained 19 bases not matched to a gene. The CDR3 totals 19 residues. CDR3 region: CASSPSARAVSGRANEQFF. The CDR3 coding sequence is TGTGCCAGCAGCCCGAGCGCCCGAGCGGTTAGCGGGAGGGCGAATGAGCAGTTCTTC.

The CDR3 nucleotides read TGTGCCAGCAGTTTATTCGCTAGCGGAGCTTCCTACGAGCAGTACTTC. Translating gives CASSLFASGASYEQYF. The chain has TRBV28 and TRBJ2-7; 7 nucleotides agree with TRBD2. The J segment lost 1 base and the V segment lost 1 base, leaving 7 bases of the junction unmatched. Germline loops: CDR1 MDHEN, CDR2 SYDVKM. The CDR3 extends over 16 amino acids.

This clone was detected a few times. This chain joins TRBV6-4 and TRBJ1-5, with TRBD1 as a possible D gene (6 bases). The V end was cut by 7 bases, the J end by 7 bases, with 26 bases between. This CDR3 is built from 17 residues. In germline, CDR1 is MRHNA, CDR2 SNTAGT. Here the CDR3 DNA reads TGTGCCAGCAAATCTTGGACCGAAGGACAGATACCCCAGCCCCAGCATTTT. Its translation is CASKSWTEGQIPQPQHF.

The chain recombines TRBV28 with TRBJ1-5; no clear D. Trimming took 5 bases from V and 3 from J, leaving 14 bases between them. The CDR3 consists of 15 residues. Germline CDR1 is MDHEN and CDR2 is SYDVKM. CDR3 sequence reads: CASSTDPGFNQPQHF. The CDR3 DNA is TGTGCCAGCAGTACCGACCCGGGATTCAATCAGCCCCAGCATTTT.

This chain connects TRBV7-9 to TRBJ2-7; 7 nucleotides agree with TRBD1. The junction had 11 bases not matched to a gene; V was cut back by 5 bases and J by 7 bases. CDR1 and CDR2 (germline): SEHNR, FQNEAQ (reference sequence). The CDR3 length is 14 residues. The CDR3 DNA reads TGTGCCAGCAGCCGGACAGGCGTACAGGTTGAGCAGTACTTC. Protein sequence: CASSRTGVQVEQYF.

The chain uses TRBV29-1 and TRBJ2-1; a weak D match, TRBD2 (5 bases). Per germline, CDR1 SQVTM and CDR2 ANQGSEA. Between the trimmed V and J ends, which lost 4 bases and 6 bases, there was a span of 10 bases. This CDR3 contains 12 residues. The CDR3 bases are TGCAGCGTTGGAGGACTGATCAATGAGCAGTTCTTC. It codes for CSVGGLINEQFF.

CDR3 sequence: CAISGKGTGVGNQPQHF. The CDR3 DNA reads as TGTGCCATCAGTGGCAAGGGAACAGGGGTCGGCAATCAGCCCCAGCATTTT. J is TRBJ1-5 and V is TRBV10-3; 7 positions agree with TRBD1. The CDR3 consists of 17 residues. Germline CDR1 is ENHRY and CDR2 is SYGVKD. The trim removed 4 bases at V and 2 bases at J, leaving 11 bases unmatched.

As DNA, the CDR3 is TGCGCCAGCAGCGCCATACAGGGGGCGACGGCAGAGACCCAGTACTTC. This encodes CASSAIQGATAETQYF. The chain couples TRBV5-1 to TRBJ2-5, with 9 bases matching TRBD1. The CDR3 runs to 16 residues. Germline CDR1 SGHRS, CDR2 YFSETQ. Trimming removed 4 bases from V and 4 bases from J; junction bases left unmatched: 11. Variable domain in full (rest from reference TRBV5-1 and TRBJ2-5): KAGVTQTPRYLIKTRGQQVTLSCSPISGHRSVSWYQQTPGQGLQFLFEYFSETQRNKGNFPGRFSGRQFSNSRSEMNVSTLELGDSALYLCASSAIQGATAETQYFGPGTRLLVL.

This chain links TRBV7-3 with TRBJ2-3; possible D gene TRBD2, 7 bases. Germline values: CDR1 SGHTA, CDR2 FQGTGA. V lost 4 bases, J lost 0 bases, and 11 bases lay in between. The CDR3 extends over 15 amino acids. The CDR3 loop reads CASSYRGASTDTQYF. CDR3 nucleotides: TGTGCCAGCAGCTATCGGGGGGCCAGCACAGATACGCAGTATTTT.

The CDR3 here is CASSSNREGENYEQYF. CDR3 DNA sequence: TGTGCCAGCAGTTCGAACAGGGAGGGGGAGAACTACGAGCAGTACTTC. V usage is TRBV6-5 and J usage is TRBJ2-7, with D maybe TRBD2 (7 bases). Germline V CDR1 and CDR2: MNHEY, SVGAGI. Trimming shortened V by 4 bases and J by 3 bases, and 19 bases separated the two germline ends. The CDR3 is 16 amino acids.

The chain carries TRBV2 and TRBJ2-2; 9 bases agree with TRBD1. With 6 bases clipped from V and 2 bases from J, the junction kept 4 bases outside the gene matches. The length of the CDR3 is 15 residues. Germline lookup yields CDR1 SNHLY and CDR2 FYNNEI. CDR3 coding DNA: TGTGCCAGCAGGCTACAGGGGGCAAACACCGGGGAGCTGTTTTTT. As protein: CASRLQGANTGELFF.

A word on this clone: The junction differs from germline at one of its ends, possibly a read error. This sequence joins TRBV25-1 and TRBJ2-7; no firm D call. Germline V CDR1 and CDR2: MGHDK, SYGVNS. CDR3 length: 12 residues. The CDR3 DNA reads TGTGCCAGCAGTGAAGGGCTGGGCAGGCCTCACTTC. Protein product: CASSEGLGRPHF.

The chain couples TRBV29-1 to TRBJ1-2; the match to TRBD1 covers 8 bases. Looked up from germline, CDR1 is SQVTM and CDR2 is ANQGSEA. The CDR3 loop spans 15 amino acids. Germline trimming cut 0 bases from V and 7 bases from J; bases unmatched to any gene: 10. CDR3: CSVEDPAGGGGGYTF. In nucleotides, the CDR3 is TGCAGCGTTGAAGATCCGGCAGGGGGCGGGGGTGGCTACACCTTC.

CDR3 sequence reads: CASSPQGAGNFGYTF. Here the CDR3 DNA reads TGTGCCAGCAGTCCACAGGGGGCGGGAAATTTTGGCTACACCTTC. The chain carries TRBV28 and TRBJ1-2; 9 bases are shared with TRBD1. Trimming took 5 bases from V and 7 from J; bases not matched to a gene: 11. In germline, CDR1 is MDHEN, CDR2 SYDVKM. CDR3 size: 15 residues.

The chain combines TRBV10-2 with TRBJ1-2, with D tentatively TRBD1 (6 bases). The CDR3 is 15 amino acids. V lost 2 bases and J lost 2, with 12 bases in between. Germline CDR1 and CDR2: WSHSY and SAAADI. CDR3 coding DNA: TGCGCCAGCAGTGAGCCAGGGGCCCAAAACTATGGCTACACCTTC. This encodes CASSEPGAQNYGYTF.

The V call is TRBV2, the J call TRBJ1-2, with D possibly TRBD1 on 5 matching bases. Trimming stripped 7 bases from V and 1 base from J, with 31 bases between. The CDR3 runs to 20 residues. Germline V gene sequence: CDR1 SNHLY, CDR2 FYNNEI. The CDR3 loop reads CASTMDPGDSQTGFNYGYTF. The CDR3 nucleotides are TGTGCCAGCACTATGGATCCGGGGGACTCACAAACGGGGTTTAACTATGGCTACACCTTC.

V usage is TRBV5-1 and J usage is TRBJ2-7, with D perhaps matching TRBD2 (5 bases). The V gene lost 3 bases and the J gene lost 0 bases, with 10 bases spanning the gap. CDR3 length: 14 amino acids. The germline V gene has CDR1 SGHRS and CDR2 YFSETQ. DNA for the CDR3: TGCGCCAGCAGCTCCGAAGGGAGCTCCTACGAGCAGTACTTC. Amino acids: CASSSEGSSYEQYF.

This clone was recorded a few times. V gene TRBV12-5 combines with J gene TRBJ2-7; D is perhaps TRBD2 (6 bases). Trimming removed 2 bases from V and 2 bases from J, with 16 bases in between. The length of the CDR3 is 16 residues. Germline CDR1 reads LGHNT; CDR2 reads FRNRAP. The CDR3 loop reads CASGLPWGGGTYEQYF. CDR3 sequence (DNA): TGTGCTAGTGGTTTGCCATGGGGTGGGGGGACCTACGAGCAGTACTTC.

The V call is TRBV29-1, the J call TRBJ2-2; 8 nucleotides match TRBD2. The CDR3 extends over 13 amino acids. The germline V gene has CDR1 SQVTM and CDR2 ANQGSEA. J was trimmed by 6 bases and V by 7 bases; bases with no gene match: 7. This CDR3 reads CSGVSGGPGELFF. DNA for the CDR3: TGCAGCGGAGTGTCGGGAGGGCCCGGGGAGCTGTTTTTT.

This clone was observed a single time. The CDR3 reads CASSTRAYAEKLFF. CDR3 sequence (DNA): TGTGCCAGTAGTACCAGGGCATACGCTGAAAAACTGTTTTTT. J is TRBJ1-4 and V is TRBV19; D possibly corresponds to TRBD1 (5 bases). Germline CDR1 is LNHDA and CDR2 is SQIVND (reference sequence). Trimming took off 4 bases at V and 7 bases at J, with 13 bases between the two ends. The CDR3 has 14 amino acids.